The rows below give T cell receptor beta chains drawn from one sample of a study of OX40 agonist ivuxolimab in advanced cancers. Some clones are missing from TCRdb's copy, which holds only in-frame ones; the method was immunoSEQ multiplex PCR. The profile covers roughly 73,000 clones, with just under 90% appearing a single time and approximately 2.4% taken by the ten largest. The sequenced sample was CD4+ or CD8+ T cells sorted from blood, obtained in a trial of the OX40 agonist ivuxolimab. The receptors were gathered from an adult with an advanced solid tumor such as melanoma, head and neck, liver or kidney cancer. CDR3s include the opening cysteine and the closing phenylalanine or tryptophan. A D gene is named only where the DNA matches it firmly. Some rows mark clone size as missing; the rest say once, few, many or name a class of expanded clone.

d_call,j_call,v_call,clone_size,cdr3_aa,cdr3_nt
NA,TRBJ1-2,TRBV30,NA,CAWSVSSGANYGYTF,TGTGCCTGGAGTGTTTCTTCGGGGGCGAACTATGGCTACACCTTC
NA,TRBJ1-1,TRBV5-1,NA,CASSSGTMNTEAFF,TGCGCCAGCAGCTCCGGGACAATGAACACTGAAGCTTTCTTT
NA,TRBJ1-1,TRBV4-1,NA,CASSLLGWKDTEAFF,TGCGCCAGCAGCCTACTCGGATGGAAGGACACTGAAGCTTTCTTT
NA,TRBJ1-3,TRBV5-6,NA,CASSYRQVLSGNTIYF,TGTGCCAGCAGCTACCGACAGGTACTTTCTGGAAACACCATATATTTT
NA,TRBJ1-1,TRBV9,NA,CASSPRVADTEAFF,TGTGCCAGCAGCCCCAGGGTCGCGGACACTGAAGCTTTCTTT
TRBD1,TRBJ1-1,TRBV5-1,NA,CASSGDRVEDTEAFF,TGCGCCAGCAGTGGGGACAGGGTAGAGGACACTGAAGCTTTCTTT
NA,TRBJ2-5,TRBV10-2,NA,CASRGRRGGETQYF,TGCGCCAGCAGAGGTCGCAGGGGCGGGGAGACCCAGTACTTC
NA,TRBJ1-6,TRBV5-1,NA,CASSLEQSNSPLHF,TGCGCCAGCAGCTTGGAACAGTCAAATTCACCCCTCCACTTT
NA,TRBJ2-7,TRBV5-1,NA,CASSLAGHRYEQYF,TGCGCCAGCAGCTTGGCGGGACATCGCTACGAGCAGTACTTC
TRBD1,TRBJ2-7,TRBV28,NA,CASSPPGTGVYEQYF,TGTGCCAGCAGTCCCCCCGGGACAGGGGTCTACGAGCAGTACTTC
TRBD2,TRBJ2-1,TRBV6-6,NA,CASSSHGDYYNEQFF,TGTGCCAGCAGTTCCCACGGGGACTATTACAATGAGCAGTTCTTC
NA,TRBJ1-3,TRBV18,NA,CASSPYGASGNTIYF,TGTGCCAGCTCACCTTACGGAGCCTCTGGAAACACCATATATTTT
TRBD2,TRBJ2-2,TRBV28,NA,CASRRGGLAGGENTGELFF,TGTGCCAGCAGACGGGGTGGACTAGCGGGAGGGGAGAACACCGGGGAGCTGTTTTTT
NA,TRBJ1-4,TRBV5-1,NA,CASSTDGNEKLFF,TGCGCCAGCAGCACGGACGGGAATGAAAAACTGTTTTTT
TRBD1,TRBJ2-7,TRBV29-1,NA,CSVARGGTGASPYEQYF,TGCAGCGTTGCGAGAGGCGGGACAGGGGCCAGCCCCTACGAGCAGTACTTC
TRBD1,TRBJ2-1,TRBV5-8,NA,CASSYDRVNEQFF,TGTGCCAGCAGCTACGACAGGGTCAATGAGCAGTTCTTC
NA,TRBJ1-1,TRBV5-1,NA,CASSLLGSEAFF,TGCGCCAGCAGCCTCCTGGGGAGTGAAGCTTTCTTT
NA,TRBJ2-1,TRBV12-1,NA,CASSLARSGSLHEQFF,TGTGCCAGCAGCTTGGCACGTAGCGGGAGTCTACATGAGCAGTTCTTC
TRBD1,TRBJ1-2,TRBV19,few,CASHQGGGYTF,TGTGCCAGTCACCAGGGGGGAGGCTACACCTTC
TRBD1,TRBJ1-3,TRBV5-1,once,CASSPDRGSGNTIYF,TGCGCCAGCAGCCCCGACAGGGGATCTGGAAACACCATATATTTT
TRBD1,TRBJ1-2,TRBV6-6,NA,CASTLPRTGFDGYTF,TGTGCCAGCACCCTCCCCCGGACAGGATTTGATGGCTACACCTTC
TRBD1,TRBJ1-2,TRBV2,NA,CASSEYGTGTIPGDGYTF,TGTGCCAGCAGTGAATACGGGACAGGGACCATCCCTGGGGATGGCTACACCTTC
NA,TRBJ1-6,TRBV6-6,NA,CASSRDRRGPLHF,TGTGCCAGCAGCAGAGACAGGCGGGGACCCCTCCACTTT
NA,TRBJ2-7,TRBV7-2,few,CASSPIYEQYF,TGTGCCAGCAGCCCGATCTACGAGCAGTACTTC
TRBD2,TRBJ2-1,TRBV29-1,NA,CSVLTGTSFDNEQFF,TGCAGCGTTCTCACCGGGACTAGCTTCGACAATGAGCAGTTCTTC
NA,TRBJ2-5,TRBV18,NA,CASSPQSRAGWETQYF,TGTGCCAGCTCACCACAAAGCAGGGCGGGCTGGGAGACCCAGTACTTC
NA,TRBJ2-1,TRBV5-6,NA,CASSLGTYEQFF,TGTGCCAGCAGCTTGGGGACGTATGAGCAGTTCTTC
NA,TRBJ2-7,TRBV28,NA,CATGSPYEQYF,TGTGCCACAGGGAGCCCCTACGAGCAGTACTTC
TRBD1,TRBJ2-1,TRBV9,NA,CASSPRQGAYNEQFF,TGTGCCAGCAGCCCACGCCAGGGGGCGTACAATGAGCAGTTCTTC
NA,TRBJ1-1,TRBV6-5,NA,CASSSRGYNTEAFF,TGTGCCAGCAGTTCGCGGGGGTACAACACTGAAGCTTTCTTT
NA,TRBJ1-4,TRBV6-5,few,CASGNSGSNEKLFF,TGTGCCAGCGGCAATTCAGGATCTAATGAAAAACTGTTTTTT
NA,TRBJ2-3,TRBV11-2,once,CASSSYASAVTDTQYF,TGTGCCAGCAGCTCTTACGCTAGCGCTGTCACAGATACGCAGTATTTT
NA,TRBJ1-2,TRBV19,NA,CASSIRGDYGYTF,TGTGCCAGTAGTATACGAGGTGATTATGGCTACACCTTC
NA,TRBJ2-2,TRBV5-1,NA,CASSLPKGVAGELFF,TGCGCCAGCAGCCTCCCAAAAGGGGTCGCCGGGGAGCTGTTTTTT
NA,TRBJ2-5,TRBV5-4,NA,CASSFTGTPGETQYF,TGTGCCAGCAGCTTCACCGGGACCCCCGGAGAGACCCAGTACTTC
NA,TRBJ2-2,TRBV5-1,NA,CASSLGTSNTGELFF,TGCGCCAGCAGCTTGGGGACTTCGAACACCGGGGAGCTGTTTTTT
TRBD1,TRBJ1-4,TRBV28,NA,CASSLATGYNEKLFF,TGTGCCAGCAGTTTAGCGACAGGGTATAATGAAAAACTGTTTTTT
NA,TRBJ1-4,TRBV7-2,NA,CASSLVGLNEKLFF,TGTGCCAGCAGCTTAGTAGGGCTTAATGAAAAACTGTTTTTT
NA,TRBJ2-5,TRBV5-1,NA,CASKPVEGQETQYF,TGCGCCAGCAAGCCGGTGGAGGGACAAGAGACCCAGTACTTC
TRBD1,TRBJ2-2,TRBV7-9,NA,CASSPRHPDRGSNTGELFF,TGTGCCAGCAGCCCACGCCATCCGGACAGGGGGTCGAACACCGGGGAGCTGTTTTTT
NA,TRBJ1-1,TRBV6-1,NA,CASSQSGNTEAFF,TGTGCCAGCAGCCAATCCGGGAACACTGAAGCTTTCTTT
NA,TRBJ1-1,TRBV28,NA,CASRRGAFRNTEAFF,TGTGCCAGCAGGCGGGGGGCCTTTCGGAACACTGAAGCTTTCTTT
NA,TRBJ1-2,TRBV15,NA,CATSRDGRSLWYGYTF,TGTGCCACCAGCAGAGATGGTCGGTCCCTCTGGTATGGCTACACCTTC
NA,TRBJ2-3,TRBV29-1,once,CSVEGASRTDTQYF,TGCAGCGTTGAAGGAGCGTCTCGCACAGATACGCAGTATTTT
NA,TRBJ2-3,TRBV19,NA,CASSIRAATDTQYF,TGTGCCAGTAGTATCCGGGCGGCCACAGATACGCAGTATTTT
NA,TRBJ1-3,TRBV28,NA,CASSLQVFSAGNTIYF,TGTGCCAGCAGTCTACAGGTATTCTCCGCTGGAAACACCATATATTTT
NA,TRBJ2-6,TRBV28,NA,CASSLPPGANVLTF,TGTGCCAGCAGTTTACCCCCTGGGGCCAACGTCCTGACTTTC
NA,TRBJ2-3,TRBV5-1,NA,CASSLEFGGLDTQYF,TGCGCCAGCAGCTTGGAGTTTGGGGGGCTTGATACGCAGTATTTT
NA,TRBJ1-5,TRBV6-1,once,CASRPHVGQPQHF,TGTGCCAGCAGACCCCACGTGGGTCAGCCCCAGCATTTT
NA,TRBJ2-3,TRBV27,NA,CASSSAAFGTQYF,TGTGCCAGCAGTTCCGCGGCGTTCGGTACGCAGTATTTT
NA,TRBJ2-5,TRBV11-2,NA,CASSRVGRETQYF,TGTGCCAGCAGCCGAGTGGGGCGTGAGACCCAGTACTTC
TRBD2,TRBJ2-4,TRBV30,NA,CAWRERGGPFLKNIQYF,TGTGCCTGGAGAGAGCGGGGGGGCCCGTTCCTCAAAAACATTCAGTACTTC
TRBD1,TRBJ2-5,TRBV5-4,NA,CASSPGGREETQYF,TGTGCCAGCAGCCCAGGGGGAAGGGAAGAGACCCAGTACTTC
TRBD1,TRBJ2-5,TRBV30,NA,CAWSGGTGIWETQYF,TGTGCCTGGAGTGGAGGGACAGGGATTTGGGAGACCCAGTACTTC
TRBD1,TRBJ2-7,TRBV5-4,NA,CASSRSTGVDEQYF,TGTGCCAGCAGCCGGTCGACAGGGGTCGACGAGCAGTACTTC
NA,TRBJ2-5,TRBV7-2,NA,CASSIDPRETQYF,TGTGCCAGCAGCATAGACCCTAGGGAGACCCAGTACTTC
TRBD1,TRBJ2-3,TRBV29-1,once,CSVEQGANTDTQYF,TGCAGCGTTGAGCAGGGGGCCAACACAGATACGCAGTATTTT
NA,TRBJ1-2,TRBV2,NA,CASSGRAYGYTF,TGTGCCAGCAGTGGAAGGGCCTATGGCTACACCTTC
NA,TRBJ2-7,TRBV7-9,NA,CASSLGGTLGYEQYF,TGTGCCAGCAGCTTAGGGGGGACCCTAGGATACGAGCAGTACTTC